This T cell receptor (beta chain) stems from a study of cytomegalovirus exposure and HLA in healthy donors. Background on the study: The 120 or so validation repertoires used a platform that matched the one used for the approximately 700 first-cohort repertoires, as a later analysis reported.

This clone appeared a single time. Its antigen is not known. Germline V lookup: CDR1 SGHVS, CDR2 FQNEAQ. The CDR3 runs 15 residues. The V end lost 7 bases, the J end lost 0 bases, and 14 bases lay between the germline ends. Using immunoSEQ multiplex PCR, the repertoire was profiled, and TCRdb retains in-frame clones only, with some absent. The top ten hold roughly 2.1% of the sample, which has fewer than 100,000 clones, approximately 91% seen once. Study results and limitations: It was found in a later analysis that first-cohort TCR clusters tended to co-occur in the 120 validation repertoires. The study designated over 150 TCR beta chains cytomegalovirus-associated. Specificity of a few CMV-associated chains for CMV antigens was verified in vitro.

The sequencing input was PBMCs. The rearrangement uses TRBV7-8 and TRBJ2-3; tentative D call: TRBD2 (6 bases). The TCR originated in a man in his thirties or forties in good health and CMV-seronegative. CDR3 protein: CASTNEEGSTDTQYF. For the CDR3, the DNA is TGTGCCAGCACCAACGAGGAGGGCAGCACAGATACGCAGTATTTT.